The T cell receptor beta chain described here comes from a study of cytomegalovirus exposure and HLA in healthy donors. The CDR3 is 13 amino acids. The J segment lost 18 bases and the V segment lost 4 bases, leaving 11 bases of the junction unmatched. CDR1 is SGHAT, CDR2 FQNNGV, per germline. Primers included in the PCR were 60 Vbeta and 13 Jbeta primers. Produced via immunoSEQ multiplex PCR; TCRdb's table is partial and in-frame only. The sample carries about 120,000 clones, 75% to 80% recorded once. Sequenced material: PBMCs. The chain has TRBV11-2 and TRBJ1-6; 8 nucleotides align to TRBD1. The receptor was isolated from a woman aged 40 to 50 in good health and CMV-seropositive. In nucleotides, the CDR3 is TGTGCCAGCAGCTGGGACAGGTCCAGCAGGGCCCACTTT. Translation gives CASSWDRSSRAHF.